These 18 T cell receptor beta chains share one sample of origin, sequenced in a study of blood T cell repertoires in COVID-19. Clones were read by immunoSEQ multiplex PCR, and TCRdb kept only the in-frame ones, dropping some. The sample yields 150,000 to 200,000 clones, approximately 83% seen once. Sequencing used peripheral blood. The receptors shown here come from a man aged 60-69 years with acute or convalescent COVID-19.

The rearrangement joins TRBV4-2 to TRBJ2-1; the match to TRBD2 covers 13 bases. With 4 bases clipped from V and 7 bases from J, the junction kept 7 bases outside the gene matches. The CDR3 runs to 16 residues. Germline values: CDR1 LGHNA, CDR2 YNFKEQ. CDR3 residues: CASSPGGTSGKNEQFF. The CDR3 DNA is TGTGCCAGCAGCCCCGGCGGGACTAGCGGGAAAAATGAGCAGTTCTTC.

The chain employs TRBV5-1 and TRBJ2-2; 8 nucleotides line up with TRBD1. J lost 2 bases, V lost 3 bases, and 3 bases had no gene match. Germline assignment: CDR1 SGHRS and CDR2 YFSETQ. The CDR3 is made up of 15 amino acids. The CDR3 spells CASSYGQGNTGELFF. The CDR3 DNA reads as TGCGCCAGCAGCTATGGACAGGGAAACACCGGGGAGCTGTTTTTT.

The chain recombines TRBV28 with TRBJ2-7; 12 nucleotides agree with TRBD2. CDR3 size: 14 residues. Per germline, CDR1 MDHEN and CDR2 SYDVKM. Germline trimming cut 7 bases from V and 5 bases from J; bases unmatched to any gene: 6. CDR3 in amino acids: CASKTSGRYNEQYF. The CDR3 bases are TGTGCCAGCAAGACTAGCGGGAGATATAACGAGCAGTACTTC.

The CDR3 coding sequence is TGTGCCAGCAGTTGGGGACAGGGCCATCAGCCCCAGCATTTT. The encoded protein is CASSWGQGHQPQHF. V is TRBV28 and J is TRBJ1-5; 9 positions agree with TRBD1. The CDR3 contains 14 residues. V lost 4 bases and J lost 5; bases outside the gene matches: 3. CDR1 and CDR2 from the germline V gene are MDHEN and SYDVKM.

The J gene is TRBJ2-1, the V gene TRBV6-5; D is perhaps TRBD2 (6 bases). V was pared by 4 bases and J by 5 bases, with 15 bases between. Per the germline V gene, CDR1 is MNHEY and CDR2 is SVGAGI. The CDR3 has 15 amino acids. CDR3 bases: TGTGCCAGCAGTTTCCGGGGACTGAATAACAATGAGCAGTTCTTC. Protein product: CASSFRGLNNNEQFF.

V usage is TRBV11-2 and J usage is TRBJ2-1, with TRBD2 identical over 12 bases. CDR1 is SGHAT and CDR2 is FQNNGV in the germline V gene. V was pared by 5 bases and J by 6 bases, with 5 bases of the junction left unmatched. CDR3 length equals 15 residues. The CDR3 coding sequence is TGTGCCAGCAGCGGCCTAGCGGGAGGGCCCAATGAGCAGTTCTTC. Residues: CASSGLAGGPNEQFF.

The chain carries TRBV5-1 and TRBJ1-1, with TRBD1 matching over 9 bases. V lost 4 bases and J lost 3; bases outside the gene matches: 7. In germline, CDR1 is SGHRS, CDR2 YFSETQ. The length of the CDR3 is 15 residues. This CDR3 is CASSPPDRGYTEAFF. Here the CDR3 DNA reads TGCGCCAGCAGCCCCCCAGACAGGGGGTACACTGAAGCTTTCTTT.

This clone was found a few times. This sequence joins TRBV28 and TRBJ1-6; 7 bases match TRBD1. Germline CDR1 reads MDHEN; CDR2 reads SYDVKM. This CDR3 spans 17 amino acids. V gave up 6 bases and J gave up 1 base; unmatched junction bases: 9. The CDR3 region has the DNA TGTGCCAGCAGAGGAGCAGGGGGGCAATCCTATAATTCACCCCTCCACTTT. Amino acids: CASRGAGGQSYNSPLHF.

V usage is TRBV2 and J usage is TRBJ1-1; the match to TRBD1 covers 8 bases. Germline CDR1 is SNHLY and CDR2 is FYNNEI. The CDR3 runs 14 residues. Unmatched junction bases numbered 7, after V lost 6 bases and J lost 4 bases. The CDR3 DNA sequence: TGTGCCAGCAGGAGGCAGGGGGCAGTCACTGAAGCTTTCTTT. Amino acids: CASRRQGAVTEAFF.

This chain uses TRBV5-1 with TRBJ2-1, with 13 nucleotides matching TRBD2. J was trimmed by 7 bases and V by 4 bases; bases with no gene match: 8. The germline V gene has CDR1 SGHRS and CDR2 YFSETQ. The CDR3 is 16 residues long. CDR3: CASSPKTSGRKNEQFF. The CDR3 nucleotides are TGCGCCAGCAGCCCCAAGACTAGCGGGAGGAAAAATGAGCAGTTCTTC.

The chain carries TRBV28 and TRBJ1-6; TRBD1 matches at 7 bases. Per germline, CDR1 MDHEN and CDR2 SYDVKM. The CDR3 length is 13 residues. V dropped 4 bases and J dropped 10; count of bases not matched to a gene: 4. DNA of the CDR3: TGTGCCAGCAGTTCCGACAGGGAATCACCCCTCCACTTT. It codes for CASSSDRESPLHF.

The chain has TRBV10-3 and TRBJ2-1; 11 bases map to TRBD2. Germline V gene data show CDR1 as ENHRY and CDR2 as SYGVKD. Unmatched junction bases numbered 11, after V lost 3 bases and J lost 7 bases. The CDR3 totals 17 residues. The CDR3 DNA follows: TGTGCCATCAGTGATTGGGGGGGACTAGCGGAGGGGAATGAGCAGTTCTTC. The encoded protein is CAISDWGGLAEGNEQFF.

V usage is TRBV10-1 and J usage is TRBJ2-3; the match to TRBD2 covers 11 bases. The length of the CDR3 is 16 residues. The germline V gene has CDR1 WNHNN and CDR2 SYGVQD (reference sequence). The junction had 14 bases not matched to a gene; V was cut back by 10 bases and J by 5 bases. DNA for the CDR3: TGCGCCATTTCCGCCATAGCGGGAGGGCCAATAGATACGCAGTATTTT. This encodes CAISAIAGGPIDTQYF.

This clone was seen a single time. The gene calls are TRBV5-1 and TRBJ1-6; 8 nucleotides align to TRBD1. Germline CDR1 reads SGHRS; CDR2 reads YFSETQ. J gave up 5 bases and V 5 bases, and 3 bases lay outside the gene matches. The CDR3 length is 14 residues. Here the CDR3 DNA reads TGCGCCAGCAGGGTGGACAGGGATAATTCACCCCTCCACTTT. Translation gives CASRVDRDNSPLHF.

This clone was seen once. The chain employs TRBV5-8 and TRBJ1-3; a weak D match, TRBD1 (6 bases). CDR3 length equals 18 residues. Trimming removed 0 bases from V and 1 base from J, with 17 bases in between. The germline V gene encodes CDR1 SGHTS and CDR2 YDEGEE. In nucleotides, the CDR3 is TGTGCCAGCAGCTTGGTTGGACAGCTAGGGTATTCTGGAAACACCATATATTTT. Protein product: CASSLVGQLGYSGNTIYF.

The chain carries TRBV18 and TRBJ2-1; TRBD1 matches at 9 bases. With 4 bases clipped from V and 1 base from J, the junction kept 5 bases outside the gene matches. In germline, CDR1 is KGHSH, CDR2 LQKENI. This CDR3 comprises 16 residues. CDR3 DNA sequence: TGTGCCAGCTCACTCGGACAGGGGATATCCTACAATGAGCAGTTCTTC. Protein product: CASSLGQGISYNEQFF.

V and J are TRBV3-1 (or the pseudogene TRBV3-2) and TRBJ1-3, with D possibly TRBD1 on 5 matching bases. The CDR3 has 14 amino acids. Trimming took 2 bases from V and 4 from J, leaving 9 bases between them. Germline CDR1 is LGHDT and CDR2 is YNNKEL (reference sequence). CDR3 region: CASSQKGVGNTIYF. The CDR3 coding sequence is TGTGCCAGCAGCCAAAAAGGGGTAGGAAACACCATATATTTT.

This chain connects TRBV10-1 to TRBJ2-7, with TRBD2 matching over 7 bases. V was pared by 4 bases and J by 3 bases, with 3 bases of the junction left unmatched. Looked up from germline, CDR1 is WNHNN and CDR2 is SYGVQD (reference sequence). There are 13 residues in the CDR3. The CDR3 DNA is TGCGCCAGCAGTGGGAGCGGGAACTACGAGCAGTACTTC. It encodes CASSGSGNYEQYF.